This is a list of T cell receptor beta chains from one sample in a study of cytomegalovirus exposure and HLA in healthy donors. The assay was immunoSEQ multiplex PCR, and TCRdb's table has in-frame clones only and misses some. The sample holds 90,000 to 150,000 clones, 70% to 80% seen once. The material sequenced was PBMCs. Receptors were obtained from a female donor in good health and CMV-seronegative. CDR3s include the opening cysteine and the closing phenylalanine or tryptophan. The D gene is left open where the match is weak. Expanded clones are given a class, and other clones once, few, many or no size at all.

CDR3 protein,CDR3 DNA,D gene,CDR3 length,J gene,V gene,clone size
CASSLGGTGMIRYGYTF,TGTGCCAGCAGCTTAGGAGGGACAGGGATGATACGGTATGGCTACACCTTC,TRBD1,17,TRBJ1-2,TRBV7-9,NA
CASSLHGLPTDTQYF,TGTGCCAGCAGCCTCCACGGACTTCCCACAGATACGCAGTATTTT,NA,15,TRBJ2-3,TRBV9,NA
CASSTHRGDYGYTF,TGTGCCAGCAGCACACACAGGGGAGACTATGGCTACACCTTC,TRBD1,14,TRBJ1-2,TRBV7-9,NA
CASRTGQLNSPLHF,TGTGCCAGCAGAACGGGACAGTTAAATTCACCCCTCCACTTT,TRBD1,14,TRBJ1-6,TRBV27,once
CASSETGKPNEKLFF,TGTGCCAGCAGTGAAACGGGGAAGCCTAATGAAAAACTGTTTTTT,NA,15,TRBJ1-4,TRBV2,NA
CASSRATGTGSTDTQYF,TGTGCCAGCAGCCGCGCTACCGGGACAGGGAGCACAGATACGCAGTATTTT,TRBD1,17,TRBJ2-3,TRBV7-9,NA
CASSPRAGDGTDTQYF,TGTGCCAGCAGCCCAAGGGCGGGGGACGGCACAGATACGCAGTATTTT,TRBD2,16,TRBJ2-3,TRBV7-9,NA
CASSPIDTAYEQYF,TGTGCCAGCTCACCGATCGACACCGCCTACGAGCAGTACTTC,NA,14,TRBJ2-7,TRBV18,NA
CASSFLYRYRDTDNSPLHF,TGTGCCAGCAGCTTCCTCTACAGATACCGGGACACCGATAATTCACCCCTCCACTTT,NA,19,TRBJ1-6,TRBV7-8,NA
CASSTQGKGGYTF,TGTGCCAGTAGTACTCAGGGTAAAGGGGGCTACACCTTC,NA,13,TRBJ1-2,TRBV19,NA
CASRERDRDAFF,TGTGCCAGCAGAGAAAGAGACAGGGATGCTTTCTTT,TRBD1,12,TRBJ1-1,TRBV7-3,few
CASTPGQFSDTQYF,TGCGCCAGCACCCCGGGACAGTTTTCAGATACGCAGTATTTT,TRBD1,14,TRBJ2-3,TRBV5-1,NA
CSVVDDRKSSYEQYF,TGCAGCGTTGTTGATGACAGGAAAAGCTCCTACGAGCAGTACTTC,NA,15,TRBJ2-7,TRBV29-1,NA
CASRRGGEGNSPLHF,TGTGCCAGCAGGAGGGGAGGGGAGGGAAATTCACCCCTCCACTTT,NA,15,TRBJ1-6,TRBV6-5,NA
CASSYLTGNTEAFF,TGTGCCAGCAGTTACTTAACAGGGAACACTGAAGCTTTCTTT,NA,14,TRBJ1-1,TRBV6-6,NA
CASSPPRGYEQYF,TGTGCCAGCTCACCACCGCGCGGATACGAGCAGTACTTC,NA,13,TRBJ2-7,TRBV18,NA
CAWSSRGDRGDYEQYF,TGTGCCTGGAGTTCCCGAGGAGACAGGGGCGACTACGAGCAGTACTTC,TRBD1,16,TRBJ2-7,TRBV30,NA
CAGSLGLTGANVLTF,TGTGCCGGCAGCTTGGGCCTAACTGGGGCCAACGTCCTGACTTTC,NA,15,TRBJ2-6,TRBV5-4,once
CASSAGWGVYDNEQFF,TGCGCCAGCAGTGCAGGTTGGGGGGTTTATGACAATGAGCAGTTCTTC,NA,16,TRBJ2-1,TRBV10-2,once
CASSLELATETQYF,TGCGCCAGCAGCTTGGAACTAGCTACGGAGACCCAGTACTTC,NA,14,TRBJ2-5,TRBV5-1,few
CASSPRTGHDETQYF,TGTGCCAGCAGCCCGAGGACAGGGCACGACGAGACCCAGTACTTC,TRBD1,15,TRBJ2-5,TRBV7-9,NA
CASSTRQGGYTF,TGTGCCAGTAGTACCCGACAGGGGGGCTACACCTTC,TRBD1,12,TRBJ1-2,TRBV19,NA
CASSLYGEETQYF,TGCGCCAGCAGCTTGTATGGGGAGGAGACCCAGTACTTC,NA,13,TRBJ2-5,TRBV5-1,NA
CASSLSVSGGIGHTEAFF,TGTGCCAGCAGCTTAAGTGTCAGCGGTGGGATTGGGCACACTGAAGCTTTCTTT,NA,18,TRBJ1-1,TRBV7-6,NA
CASGVTGQGEQFF,TGTGCCAGCGGAGTCACGGGACAGGGTGAGCAGTTCTTC,TRBD1,13,TRBJ2-1,TRBV6-5,NA
CASSVSGTEAQHF,TGTGCCAGCAGTGTCTCCGGGACAGAGGCCCAGCATTTT,TRBD1,13,TRBJ1-5,TRBV6-5,NA
CASSRRPGQGIAMNTGELFF,TGCGCCAGCAGCAGACGACCGGGACAGGGGATAGCAATGAACACCGGGGAGCTGTTTTTT,TRBD1,20,TRBJ2-2,TRBV5-1,NA
CASSLRLAGAQAGELFF,TGTGCCAGCAGCTTGAGACTAGCGGGGGCCCAAGCCGGGGAGCTGTTTTTT,TRBD2,17,TRBJ2-2,TRBV5-4,NA
CAWSPPGQGWVEAFF,TGTGCCTGGAGTCCACCGGGACAGGGGTGGGTTGAAGCTTTCTTT,TRBD1,15,TRBJ1-1,TRBV30,NA
CASSLAAQVKETQYF,TGTGCCAGCAGCTTAGCCGCACAGGTTAAAGAGACCCAGTACTTC,NA,15,TRBJ2-5,TRBV7-2,NA
CASSSLDTQYF,TGTGCCAGCAGCTCTTTGGATACGCAGTATTTT,NA,11,TRBJ2-3,TRBV7-9,NA
CASSLFQGSEQFF,TGTGCCAGCAGTTTATTTCAGGGCAGCGAGCAGTTCTTC,NA,13,TRBJ2-1,TRBV27,NA
CASSRMTGSRDTQYF,TGCGCCAGCAGCAGAATGACAGGGTCCAGAGATACGCAGTATTTT,TRBD1,15,TRBJ2-3,TRBV5-1,NA
CASSPRTSGGTGELFF,TGCGCCAGCAGCCCCAGGACTAGCGGGGGGACCGGGGAGCTGTTTTTT,TRBD2,16,TRBJ2-2,TRBV5-1,NA
CASSLERGSYNEQFF,TGTGCCAGCAGCTTGGAGCGGGGGTCATACAATGAGCAGTTCTTC,TRBD2,15,TRBJ2-1,TRBV7-2,NA
CASSLEGRETDTQYF,TGTGCCAGCAGCTTAGAAGGCAGGGAAACAGATACGCAGTATTTT,NA,15,TRBJ2-3,TRBV7-9,once
CASTGLATDTQYF,TGTGCCAGCACGGGACTAGCCACAGATACGCAGTATTTT,TRBD2,13,TRBJ2-3,TRBV27,few
CASSIFTGTGIETQYF,TGTGCCAGCAGCATCTTTACCGGGACAGGGATAGAGACCCAGTACTTC,TRBD1,16,TRBJ2-5,TRBV5-4,NA